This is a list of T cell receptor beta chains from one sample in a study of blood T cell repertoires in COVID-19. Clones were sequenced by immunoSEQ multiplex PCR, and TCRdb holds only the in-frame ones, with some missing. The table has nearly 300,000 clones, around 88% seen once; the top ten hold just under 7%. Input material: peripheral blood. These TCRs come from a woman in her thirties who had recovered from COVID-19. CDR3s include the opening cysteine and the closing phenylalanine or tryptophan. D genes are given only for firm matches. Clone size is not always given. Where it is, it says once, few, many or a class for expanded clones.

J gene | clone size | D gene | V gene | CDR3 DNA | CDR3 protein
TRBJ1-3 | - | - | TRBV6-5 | TGTGCCATCCGAGGGTGGGGAGGTGGAAACACCATATATTTT | CAIRGWGGGNTIYF
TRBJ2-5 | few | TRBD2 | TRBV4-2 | TGTGCCAGCAGCCAAGATTGGCTAGCGGGGGGGGTTCAAGGGGAGACCCAGTACTTC | CASSQDWLAGGVQGETQYF
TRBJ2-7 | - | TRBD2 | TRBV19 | TGTGCCAGTAGTTTACGGACTAGCGGCTACGAGCAGTACTTC | CASSLRTSGYEQYF
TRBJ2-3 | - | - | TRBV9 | TGTGCCAGCAGCGTAGGTGGCCCGGGAGATACGCAGTATTTT | CASSVGGPGDTQYF
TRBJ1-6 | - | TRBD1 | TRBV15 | TGTGCCACCAGCAGAGAGGGGACAGGCATAAGCTCCTATAATTCACCCCTCCACTTT | CATSREGTGISSYNSPLHF
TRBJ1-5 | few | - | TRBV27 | TGTGCCAGCAGCTCCCTCCAGGGAAATCAGCCCCAGCATTTT | CASSSLQGNQPQHF
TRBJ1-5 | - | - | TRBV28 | TGTGCCAGCAGTTTATTAGATTATAGCAATCAGCCCCAGCATTTT | CASSLLDYSNQPQHF
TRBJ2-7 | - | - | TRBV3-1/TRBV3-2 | TGTGCCAGCAGCTTCGGGGTAAGCTCCTACGAGCAGTACTTC | CASSFGVSSYEQYF
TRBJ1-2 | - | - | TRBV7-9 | TGTGCCAGCAGCCCACCCCCGACACAATTTTATGGCTACACCTTC | CASSPPPTQFYGYTF
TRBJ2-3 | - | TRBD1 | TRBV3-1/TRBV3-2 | TGTGCCAGCAGCCAAGAAAGGTCCGGGACAGGGAAGAGGACAGATACGCAGTATTTT | CASSQERSGTGKRTDTQYF
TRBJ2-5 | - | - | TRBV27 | TGTGCCAGCAGGCGGAACCAAGAGACCCAGTACTTC | CASRRNQETQYF
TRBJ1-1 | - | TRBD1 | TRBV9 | TGTGCCAGCAGCCCCTTTGGCATGACAGGGATGAACACTGAAGCTTTCTTT | CASSPFGMTGMNTEAFF
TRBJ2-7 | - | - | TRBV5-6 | TGTGCCAGCAGCGCCCCCTGGCAGACATTCTACGAGCAGTACTTC | CASSAPWQTFYEQYF
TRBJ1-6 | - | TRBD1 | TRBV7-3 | TGTGCCAGCAGCCAAACAGGGACAGCGTTGTCACCCCTCCACTTT | CASSQTGTALSPLHF
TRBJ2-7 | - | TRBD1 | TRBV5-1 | TGCGCCAGCAGCAAAGCAGGGGGCGTCTACGAGCAGTACTTC | CASSKAGGVYEQYF
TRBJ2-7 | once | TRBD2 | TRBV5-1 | TGCGCCAGCAGCGGCGTACTAGCGGGCTACGAGCAGTACTTC | CASSGVLAGYEQYF
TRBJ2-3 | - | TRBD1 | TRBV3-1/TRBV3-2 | TGTGCCAGCAGCCTTCGGGACAGGGGAAAGGGTACGCAGTATTTT | CASSLRDRGKGTQYF
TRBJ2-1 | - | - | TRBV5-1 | TGCGCCAGCAGCTTGGGTCAGGTGAGCTCCTACAATGAGCAGTTCTTC | CASSLGQVSSYNEQFF
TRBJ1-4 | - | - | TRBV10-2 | TGCGCCAGCAGTAACAGGGTGGGATCTAATGAAAAACTGTTTTTT | CASSNRVGSNEKLFF
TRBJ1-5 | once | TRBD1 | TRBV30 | TGTGCCTGGGACAGGGTAGATCAGCCCCAGCATTTT | CAWDRVDQPQHF
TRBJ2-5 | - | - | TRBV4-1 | TGCGCCAGCAGCCGTATAGTTATGTCACAAGAGACCCAGTACTTC | CASSRIVMSQETQYF
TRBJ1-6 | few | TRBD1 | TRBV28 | TGTGCCAGCAGGCTTCCGGGACAGGGGGATTCACCCCTCCACTTT | CASRLPGQGDSPLHF
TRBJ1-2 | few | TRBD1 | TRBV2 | TGTGCCAGCAGTGAATGGACAGGGCGAAACTATGGCTACACCTTC | CASSEWTGRNYGYTF
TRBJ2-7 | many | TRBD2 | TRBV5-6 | TGTGCCAGCAGCCTGAGGACGGGGGGATTCAGCAGCTCCTACGAGCAGTACTTC | CASSLRTGGFSSSYEQYF
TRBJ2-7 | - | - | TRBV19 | TGTGCCAGTAGTAAGGCAGGTCGGACCTACGAGCAGTACTTC | CASSKAGRTYEQYF
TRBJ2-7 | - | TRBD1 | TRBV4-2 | TGTGCCAGCAGCCAACCACAGGGGGCGGCCTACGAGCAGTACTTC | CASSQPQGAAYEQYF
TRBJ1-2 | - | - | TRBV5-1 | TGCGCCAGCAGCTTGGCCGTCAGGGCAAACTATGGCTACACCTTC | CASSLAVRANYGYTF
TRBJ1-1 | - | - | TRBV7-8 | TGTGCCAGCAGCTTGAGTGATGGAGGCACTGAAGCTTTCTTT | CASSLSDGGTEAFF
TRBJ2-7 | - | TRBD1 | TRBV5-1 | TGCGCCAGCAGCTTCGGGACAGGGGGATACGAGCAGTACTTC | CASSFGTGGYEQYF
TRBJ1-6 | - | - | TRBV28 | TGTGCCAGCAGTCTTGGAGGTCTGGGAAATTCACCCCTCCACTTT | CASSLGGLGNSPLHF
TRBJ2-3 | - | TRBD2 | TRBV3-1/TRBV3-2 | TGTGCCAGCAGCCCCTTAGCGGGGGGGCCAGATACGCAGTATTTT | CASSPLAGGPDTQYF
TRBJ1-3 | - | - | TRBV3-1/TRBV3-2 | TGTGCCAGCACCCGAGGAGGGGTGGGAAACACCATATATTTT | CASTRGGVGNTIYF
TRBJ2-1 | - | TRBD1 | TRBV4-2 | TGTGCCAGCGGCACCCGGGACAGGCGTTTCAATGAGCAGTTCTTC | CASGTRDRRFNEQFF
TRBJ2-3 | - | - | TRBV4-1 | TGCGCCAGCAGCCAAGAGAGGGGGATAGGCACAGATACGCAGTATTTT | CASSQERGIGTDTQYF
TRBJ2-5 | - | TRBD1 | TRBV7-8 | TGTGCCAGCAGCTTAGCAGGGGGCAGGGAAGAGACCCAGTACTTC | CASSLAGGREETQYF
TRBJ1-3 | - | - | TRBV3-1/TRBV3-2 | TGTGCCAGCCGGTCCAGGGCGGCAGGAAACACCATATATTTT | CASRSRAAGNTIYF
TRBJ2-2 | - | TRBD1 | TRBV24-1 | TGTGCCACCAGTGATCGTAGGACAGGGGTCCACACCGGGGAGCTGTTTTTT | CATSDRRTGVHTGELFF
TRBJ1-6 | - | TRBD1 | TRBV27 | TGTGCCAGCAGTTGGGGGACAGGGGGTCGATCACCCCTCCACTTT | CASSWGTGGRSPLHF
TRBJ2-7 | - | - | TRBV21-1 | TGTGCCAGCAGCAAAGTCCGGGGGGCCTACGAGCAGTACTTC | CASSKVRGAYEQYF
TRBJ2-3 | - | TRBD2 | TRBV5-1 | TGCGCCAGCAGCCCCTCAGCGGGGGAGTTCACAGATACGCAGTATTTT | CASSPSAGEFTDTQYF
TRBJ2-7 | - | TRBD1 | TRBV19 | TGTGCCAGTAGTACCCCAGGGGGTACCTACGAGCAGTACTTC | CASSTPGGTYEQYF
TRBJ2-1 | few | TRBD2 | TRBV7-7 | TGTGCCAGCAGCCCCGGGACTAGCGGGGGGGCCTGGAATGAGCAGTTCTTC | CASSPGTSGGAWNEQFF
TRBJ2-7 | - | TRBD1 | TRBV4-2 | TGTGCCAGCAGCCGGGGACAGGGGGTCTACGAGCAGTACTTC | CASSRGQGVYEQYF
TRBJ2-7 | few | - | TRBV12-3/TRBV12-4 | TGTGCCAGCAGTTTAGGAGGGTTTGGCGAGCAGTACTTC | CASSLGGFGEQYF
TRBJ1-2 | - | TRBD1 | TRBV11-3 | TGTGCCAGCAGCTTAGACGGGACAGGCTTCTACCTTAACTATGGCTACACCTTC | CASSLDGTGFYLNYGYTF
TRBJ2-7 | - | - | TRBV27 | TGTGCCAGCAGTTTAAGGTGGGGCAACCCCTACGAGCAGTACTTC | CASSLRWGNPYEQYF
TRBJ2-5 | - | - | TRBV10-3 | TGTGCCATCAGTGAGTCGGCAGGGCAAGAGACCCAGTACTTC | CAISESAGQETQYF
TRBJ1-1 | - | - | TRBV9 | TGTGCCAGCAGCGTACCTCCGGGAGAGAACACTGAAGCTTTCTTT | CASSVPPGENTEAFF
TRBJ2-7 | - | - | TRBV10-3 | TGTGCCATCAGGGGGCTAATTGAATTAGACGAGCAGTACTTC | CAIRGLIELDEQYF
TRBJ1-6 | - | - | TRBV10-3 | TGTGCCAACAACCGGGAGAAAAATTCACCCCTCCACTTT | CANNREKNSPLHF
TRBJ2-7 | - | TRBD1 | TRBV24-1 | TGTGCCACCAGTGAAGGGGGACAGGGGGCCTACGAGCAGTACTTC | CATSEGGQGAYEQYF
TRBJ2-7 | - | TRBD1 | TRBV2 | TGTGCCAGCAACCTCGGGACAGGGACCTACGAGCAGTACTTC | CASNLGTGTYEQYF
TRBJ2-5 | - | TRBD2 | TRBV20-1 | TGCAGTGCTAGTTTGTCTAGCGGAGAGACCCAGTACTTC | CSASLSSGETQYF
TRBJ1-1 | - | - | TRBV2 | TGTGCCAGCAGTGTCTCAGGGGCCAACACTGAAGCTTTCTTT | CASSVSGANTEAFF
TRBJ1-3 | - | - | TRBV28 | TGTGCCAGCAGTTTCGTCGGCTCTGGAAACACCATATATTTT | CASSFVGSGNTIYF